This T cell receptor (beta chain) comes out of a study of blood T cell repertoires in COVID-19. Per the study methods: Cell counts per sample came from amplifying reference gene primers. Here immunoSEQ multiplex PCR was the method, and the copy in TCRdb shows in-frame clones only, minus some. V and J calls and clone size are copied from that table; D and trimming were computed from the DNA. The profile shows about 200,000 clones, roughly 90% of them singletons. The CDR3 has 17 residues. CDR1 is LNHDA and CDR2 is SQIVND in the germline V gene (reference sequence). Trimming at V came to 3 bases and at J to 6 bases, leaving 17 bases not matched to a gene.

V gene TRBV19 combines with J gene TRBJ2-7, with 7 bases lining up with TRBD2. The sequence came from a woman aged 45-60 years with acute or convalescent COVID-19. Material for sequencing was peripheral blood. The CDR3 region is CASSIGSGKAGRGEQYF. CDR3 coding DNA: TGTGCCAGTAGTATTGGCTCTGGGAAAGCAGGGAGGGGCGAGCAGTACTTC.